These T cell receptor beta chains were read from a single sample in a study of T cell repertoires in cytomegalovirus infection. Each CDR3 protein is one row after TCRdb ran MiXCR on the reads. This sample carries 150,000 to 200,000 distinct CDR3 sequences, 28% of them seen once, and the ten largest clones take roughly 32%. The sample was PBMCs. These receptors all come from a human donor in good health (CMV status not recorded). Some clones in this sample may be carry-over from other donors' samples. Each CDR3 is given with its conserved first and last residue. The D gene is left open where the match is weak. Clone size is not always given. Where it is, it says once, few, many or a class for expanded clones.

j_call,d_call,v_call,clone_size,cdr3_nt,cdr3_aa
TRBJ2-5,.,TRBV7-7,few,TGTGCTAGCAGCTTAGCCAGGGGACTCCAAGAGACCCAGTACTTC,CASSLARGLQETQYF
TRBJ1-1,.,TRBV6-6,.,TGTGCCAGCACCTTCAACACTGAAGCTTTCTTT,CASTFNTEAFF
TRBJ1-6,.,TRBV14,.,TGTGCCAGCGCCCCAGGTTTGAGCTCCTATAATTCACCCCTCCACTTT,CASAPGLSSYNSPLHF
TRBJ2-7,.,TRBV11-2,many,TGTGCCAGCAGCTTAGACGCAGCCTACGAGCAGTACTTC,CASSLDAAYEQYF
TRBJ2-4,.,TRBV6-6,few,TGTGCCAGCAGCCCTCCCGGGATAGATCAGTACTTC,CASSPPGIDQYF
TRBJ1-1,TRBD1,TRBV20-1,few,TGCAGTGCTACCCGGACAGGGCCGTCTTACGGTGAAGCTTTCTTT,CSATRTGPSYGEAFF
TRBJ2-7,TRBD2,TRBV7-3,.,TGTGCCAGCAGCCCATCTTCGACTAGCGTAGAGCAGTACTTC,CASSPSSTSVEQYF
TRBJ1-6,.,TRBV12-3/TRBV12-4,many,TGTGCCAGCAGTTCCCACCAGGGGATAAGTTCACCCCTCCACTTT,CASSSHQGISSPLHF
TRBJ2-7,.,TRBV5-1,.,TGCGCCAGCAGCTTGGCGATAGGGGACAATTCCGAATTCTTC,CASSLAIGDNSEFF
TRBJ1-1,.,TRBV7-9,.,TGTGCCAGCAGGTCCGGGGGAGGGGACACTGAAGCTTTCTTT,CASRSGGGDTEAFF
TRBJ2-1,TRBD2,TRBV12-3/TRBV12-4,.,TGTGCCAGCAGTTTCGGGGCGGGGGGGTACAATGAGCAGTTCTTC,CASSFGAGGYNEQFF
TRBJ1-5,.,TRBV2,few,TGTGCCAGCAGTGATGAACAAAATCAGCCCCAGCATTTT,CASSDEQNQPQHF
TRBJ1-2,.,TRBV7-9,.,TGTGCCAGCAGCCCAGGGATAGGGTACTATGGCTACACCTTC,CASSPGIGYYGYTF
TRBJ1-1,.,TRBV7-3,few,TGTGCCAGCAGCTTAGGGTCCCCGAACACTGAAGCTTTCTTT,CASSLGSPNTEAFF
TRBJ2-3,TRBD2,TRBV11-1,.,TGTGCCAGCAGCGTCGGGAGGACAGATACGCAGTATTTT,CASSVGRTDTQYF
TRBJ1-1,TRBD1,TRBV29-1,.,TGCAGCGTTGACAGGGGGACGGCTGAAGCTTTCTTT,CSVDRGTAEAFF
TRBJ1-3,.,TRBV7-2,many,TGTGCCAGCAGCTTAGGGGCATCTGGAAACACCATATATTTT,CASSLGASGNTIYF
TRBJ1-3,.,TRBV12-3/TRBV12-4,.,TGTGCCAGCACCCTAACCCGAAACACCATATATTTT,CASTLTRNTIYF
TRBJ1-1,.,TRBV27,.,TGTGCCAGCAGTCCCTTCACTCAGGGATTACCGAACACTGAAGCTTTCTTT,CASSPFTQGLPNTEAFF
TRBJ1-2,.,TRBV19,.,TGTGCCAGTACGGAGGCAGGCCTCGACCTCAGCGGCTACACCTTC,CASTEAGLDLSGYTF
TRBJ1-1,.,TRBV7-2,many,TGTGCCAGCAGCTTCCTCGTCAGGGACCTCATGAACACTGAAGCTTTCTTT,CASSFLVRDLMNTEAFF
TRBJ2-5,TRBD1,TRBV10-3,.,TGTGCCATCAGTGAGTCGACAGGGACGGAGACCCAGTACTTC,CAISESTGTETQYF
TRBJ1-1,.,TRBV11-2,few,TGTGCCAGCAGCTTGGGCAGAAAAGCTTTCTTT,CASSLGRKAFF
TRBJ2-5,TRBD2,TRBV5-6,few,TGTGCCAGCAGCTTGACGGGACTAGCGGGGGGCCAAGAGACCCAGTACTTC,CASSLTGLAGGQETQYF
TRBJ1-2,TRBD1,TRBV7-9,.,TGTGCCAGCAGCCCCTTCACCGGGACAGCGTCATACTATGGCTACACCTTC,CASSPFTGTASYYGYTF
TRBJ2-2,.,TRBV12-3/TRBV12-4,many,TGTGCCAGCAGCCCCGACACCGGGGAGCTGTTTTTT,CASSPDTGELFF
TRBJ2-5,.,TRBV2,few,TGTGCCAGCAGGGGGTCGGGGACAAAAGAGACCCAGTACTTC,CASRGSGTKETQYF